Here is one T cell receptor (beta chain) with its context. These data come from a study of T cell responses to AZD1222 COVID-19 vaccine. TCRdb keeps only in-frame clones here, not all; method: immunoSEQ multiplex PCR. In the table there are about 120,000 clones, about 91% of which are singletons. The CDR3 spans 14 residues. V gave up 10 bases and J gave up 3 bases, with 18 bases separating them. Germline CDR1 reads KGHDR; CDR2 reads SFDVKD. The chain carries TRBV24-1 and TRBJ2-7, with D perhaps TRBD1 (6 bases). The starting material was peripheral blood, obtained on day 0 of AZD1222 vaccination. This TCR came from an adult in good health. CDR3: CATFRGHPNYEQYF. For the CDR3, the DNA is TGTGCCACGTTCAGGGGACACCCTAACTACGAGCAGTACTTC.